These 15 T cell receptor beta chains share one sample of origin, sequenced in a study of OX40 agonist ivuxolimab in advanced cancers. Profiling relied on immunoSEQ multiplex PCR, and the TCRdb table lists in-frame clones only, not all of them. Counted here are under 90,000 clones, about 80% occurring once; the ten biggest clones make up over 1.3%. This specimen consisted of CD4+ or CD8+ T cells sorted from blood, obtained in a trial of the OX40 agonist ivuxolimab. These TCRs come from an adult with an advanced solid tumor such as melanoma, head and neck, liver or kidney cancer.

This chain uses TRBV5-1 with TRBJ1-1, with 11 bases identical to TRBD1. The V gene end was trimmed by 4 bases and the J gene end by 5 bases; junction bases not matched to a gene: 7. Per germline, CDR1 SGHRS and CDR2 YFSETQ. CDR3 size: 15 residues. The CDR3 is CASSRTGGAGTEAFF. The CDR3 DNA sequence: TGCGCCAGCAGCCGGACAGGGGGCGCGGGGACTGAAGCTTTCTTT.

The rearrangement uses TRBV6-1 and TRBJ1-2, with no clear D. The CDR3 is 14 amino acids. V lost 7 bases, J lost 4 bases, and 16 bases lay in between. Germline assignment: CDR1 MNHNS and CDR2 SASEGT. CDR3 DNA sequence: TGTGCCAGCATGTTTGGAAGCTCCCCCTATGGCTACACCTTC. This codes for CASMFGSSPYGYTF.

The V and J genes are TRBV7-3 and TRBJ1-5; tentatively, D is TRBD1 (5 bases). Trimming pared 5 bases from V and 5 bases from J, leaving 22 bases between. The V gene's germline CDR1 is SGHTA and CDR2 FQGTGA. CDR3 size: 17 residues. The CDR3 region is CASSPQGAGLAHQPQHF. CDR3 DNA: TGTGCCAGCAGCCCACAAGGGGCAGGGTTGGCCCATCAGCCCCAGCATTTT.

This clone occurred once. The chain uses TRBV25-1 and TRBJ1-2; possibly TRBD1 for D (6 bases). CDR1 MGHDK and CDR2 SYGVNS come from the germline V gene. V gave up 3 bases and J gave up 4 bases, with 21 bases separating them. The CDR3 covers 17 residues. The CDR3 here is CASSDTKQGRVTYGYTF. The DNA for the CDR3 is TGTGCCAGCAGTGACACGAAACAGGGTCGAGTTACCTATGGCTACACCTTC.

The chain employs TRBV5-6 and TRBJ1-3; D not certain. Trimming took off 0 bases at V and 4 bases at J, with 11 bases between the two ends. CDR1 is SGHDT and CDR2 is YYEEEE in the germline V gene. There are 15 residues in the CDR3. The CDR3 loop is CASSLGSLSGNTIYF. CDR3 nucleotide sequence: TGTGCCAGCAGCTTGGGGAGTTTATCGGGAAACACCATATATTTT.

This chain links TRBV19 with TRBJ2-5; 7 bases line up with TRBD2. From germline, CDR1 is LNHDA and CDR2 SQIVND (reference sequence). The CDR3 contains 15 residues. With 6 bases clipped from V and 1 base from J, the junction kept 8 bases outside the gene matches. The CDR3, as DNA: TGTGCCAGTAGCGGCCTTTCGGGGGGCCAAGAGACCCAGTACTTC. This translates into CASSGLSGGQETQYF. Together with reference TRBV19 and TRBJ2-5, the CDR3 gives the full variable domain: DGGITQSPKYLFRKEGQNVTLSCEQNLNHDAMYWYRQDPGQGLRLIYYSQIVNDFQKGDIAEGYSVSREKKESFPLTVTSAQKNPTAFYLCASSGLSGGQETQYFGPGTRLLVL.

The J gene is TRBJ2-3, the V gene TRBV7-6, with D possibly TRBD2 on 5 matching bases. V lost 1 base and J lost 0, with 11 bases in between. This CDR3 region has 16 residues. Germline CDR1 SGHVS, CDR2 FNYEAQ. CDR3 residues: CASSLGAVLSTDTQYF. CDR3 nucleotide sequence: TGTGCCAGCAGCTTAGGAGCGGTCCTGAGCACAGATACGCAGTATTTT. The whole variable domain, filled in from reference TRBV7-6 and TRBJ2-3, reads GAGVSQSPRYKVTKRGQDVALRCDPISGHVSLYWYRQALGQGPEFLTYFNYEAQQDKSGLPNDRFSAERPEGSISTLTIQRTEQRDSAMYRCASSLGAVLSTDTQYFGPGTRLTVL.

CDR3 DNA sequence: TGTGCCATCAGTGAGTCGGTTAATCAGCCCCAGCATTTT. Residues: CAISESVNQPQHF. This sequence joins TRBV10-3 and TRBJ1-5; D gene unclear. V lost 0 bases and J lost 4, with 4 bases in between. CDR1 is ENHRY, CDR2 SYGVKD, per germline. There are 13 residues in the CDR3.

This clone was seen a few times. Other nucleotide sequences in the sample specify the same CDR3. This chain connects TRBV5-1 to TRBJ1-1; the D gene is possibly TRBD1 (6 bases). The V and J ends lost 4 bases and 5 bases respectively, with 15 bases between them. The CDR3 consists of 14 residues. Germline lookup yields CDR1 SGHRS and CDR2 YFSETQ. Here the CDR3 DNA reads TGCGCCAGCAGCCTGGCTAGGGGGAGGACTGAAGCTTTCTTT. Protein sequence: CASSLARGRTEAFF.

The chain uses TRBV29-1 and TRBJ2-1; 10 nucleotides align to TRBD2. V lost 7 bases, J lost 1 base, and 10 bases stayed unmatched. This CDR3 is built from 16 residues. Germline V gene data show CDR1 as SQVTM and CDR2 as ANQGSEA. The CDR3 spells CSGARLAGTSYNEQFF. CDR3 bases: TGCAGCGGAGCCCGACTAGCGGGTACATCCTACAATGAGCAGTTCTTC.

This clone came up a few times. This rearrangement joins TRBV5-1 to TRBJ1-6; 7 bases are shared with TRBD1. The V segment lost 2 bases and the J segment 6 bases; nucleotides outside the gene matches: 8. CDR3 size: 16 residues. CDR1 is SGHRS, CDR2 YFSETQ, per germline. This chain's CDR3 is CASSLQGPRGNSPLHF. In DNA form, the CDR3 reads TGCGCCAGCAGCTTACAGGGGCCTCGCGGTAATTCACCCCTCCACTTT.

J is TRBJ1-2 and V is TRBV5-6, with D unresolved. The CDR3 is 16 amino acids. The ends were cut back, 6 bases at V and 3 bases at J, with 21 bases in the middle. The germline V gene encodes CDR1 SGHDT and CDR2 YYEEEE. The CDR3 is CASTPAGGSRYYGYTF. The CDR3 region has the DNA TGTGCCAGCACACCCGCTGGCGGCAGTAGGTACTATGGCTACACCTTC.

The chain employs TRBV9 and TRBJ2-3; either TRBD1 or TRBD2 may fit D (6 bases each). CDR1 and CDR2 (germline): SGDLS, YYNGEE. CDR3 length: 14 amino acids. With 7 bases removed from V and 5 bases from J, the gap between germline ends came to 17 bases. Here the CDR3 DNA reads TGTGCCAGCGATGGGGGGCCCCGCAGAGATACGCAGTATTTT. Translation gives CASDGGPRRDTQYF.

The chain has TRBV7-2 and TRBJ1-2, with TRBD1 identical over 8 bases. This CDR3 has 17 amino acids. With 5 bases clipped from V and 5 bases from J, the junction kept 16 bases outside the gene matches. The germline gives CDR1 SGHTA, CDR2 FQGNSA. In DNA form, the CDR3 reads TGTGCCAGCAGCCGCCAATCCGGACAGGGATGGGAGTATGGCTACACCTTC. This gives the protein CASSRQSGQGWEYGYTF. The full variable domain, rest sourced from reference TRBV7-2 and TRBJ1-2, is GAGVSQSPSNKVTEKGKDVELRCDPISGHTALYWYRQSLGQGLEFLIYFQGNSAPDKSGLPSDRFSAERTGGSVSTLTIQRTQQEDSAVYLCASSRQSGQGWEYGYTFGSGTRLTVV.

This clone qualifies as medium-sized (0.01 to 0.1%). V gene TRBV5-1 combines with J gene TRBJ2-1; 7 bases line up with TRBD1. CDR3 length: 16 residues. Trimming cost V 4 bases and J 0 bases; bases outside gene matches: 7. Germline V gene lookup returns CDR1 SGHRS and CDR2 YFSETQ. The CDR3 DNA sequence: TGCGCCAGCAGCGTTCGACAGGGCGGCTCCTACAATGAGCAGTTCTTC. Amino acids: CASSVRQGGSYNEQFF.